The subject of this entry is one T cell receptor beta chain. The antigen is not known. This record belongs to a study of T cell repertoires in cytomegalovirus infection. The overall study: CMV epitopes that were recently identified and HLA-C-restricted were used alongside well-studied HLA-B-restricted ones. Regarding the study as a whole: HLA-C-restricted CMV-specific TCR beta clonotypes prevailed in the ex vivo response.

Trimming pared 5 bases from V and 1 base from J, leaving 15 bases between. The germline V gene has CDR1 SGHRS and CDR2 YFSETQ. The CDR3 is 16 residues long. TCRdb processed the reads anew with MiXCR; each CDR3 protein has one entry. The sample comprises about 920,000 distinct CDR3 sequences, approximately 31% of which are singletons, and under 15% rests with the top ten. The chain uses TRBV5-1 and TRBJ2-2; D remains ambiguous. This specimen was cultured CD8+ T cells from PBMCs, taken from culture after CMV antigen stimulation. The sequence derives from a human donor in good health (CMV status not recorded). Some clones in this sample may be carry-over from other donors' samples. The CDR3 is CASRSFLSGNTGELFF. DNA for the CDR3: TGCGCCAGCAGAAGTTTCCTCTCTGGGAACACCGGGGAGCTGTTTTTT.